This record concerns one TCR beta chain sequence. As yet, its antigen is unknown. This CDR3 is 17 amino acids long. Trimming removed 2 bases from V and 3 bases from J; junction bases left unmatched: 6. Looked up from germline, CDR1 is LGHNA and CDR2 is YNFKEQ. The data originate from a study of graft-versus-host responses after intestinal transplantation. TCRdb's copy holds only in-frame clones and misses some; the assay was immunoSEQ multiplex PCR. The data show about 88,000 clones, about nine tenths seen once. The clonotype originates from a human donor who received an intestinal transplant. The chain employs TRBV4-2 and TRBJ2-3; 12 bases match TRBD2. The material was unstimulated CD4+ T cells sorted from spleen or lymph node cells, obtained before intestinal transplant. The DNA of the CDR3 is TGTGCCAGCAGCCAAAGCCCCGGGACTAGCGGGACAGATACGCAGTATTTT. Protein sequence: CASSQSPGTSGTDTQYF.